The sequence of this TCR beta chain was determined in a study of T cells after yellow fever vaccination. Overall study: Fractions with few cells were prepared using SMART-Seq v4 Ultra Low Input.

MiXCR, run by TCRdb on the 5' RACE reads, gives a single entry per CDR3 protein. The sample contains some 120,000 distinct CDR3 sequences, 15% of which appear only once. The CDR3 runs to 17 residues. This clonotype occurred a few times. Its matching antigen is unknown. Notes on the study in general: The CD4 compartment and the CD8 compartment contained a small share of clonotypes in common. Re-detected after boosting: most primary clones, 96% of CD4 and roughly 88% of CD8. The bulk population could contribute abundant contaminating clonotypes to FACS-sorted repertoires.

This TCR was sampled from a man between 18 and 35 years old who received the YFV17D yellow fever vaccine. The sample in question was CD8+ T cells sorted from PBMCs, obtained 5 days after the yellow fever booster vaccination. The V call is TRBV21-1, the J call TRBJ2-2; the D call of TRBD2 is as the table states it, not checked on the DNA. TRBV21-1 is termed a pseudogene. DNA of the CDR3: TGTGCCAGCAGCACGCCTTCGGAGAGCGGGGATGCCGGGGAGCTGTTTTTT. Its translation: CASSTPSESGDAGELFF.